A selection of T cell receptor beta chains follows, all from one sample in a study of breast tumors, draining lymph nodes, adjacent tissues. TCRdb recomputed calls from the multiplex PCR reads with MiXCR, one row per CDR3 protein. Among some 250,000 distinct CDR3 sequences, around 35% were seen once, and the ten largest hold approximately 4%. The sequencing input was axillary lymph node tissue. These receptors originate from a female donor with breast cancer. Some clones in this sample may be carry-over from other donors' samples. Both conserved end residues are part of each CDR3. Fields, in order: CDR3 length, V gene, CDR3 protein.

14,TRBV14,CASSQLSRIGEQSF
13,TRBV19,CASLPTSGGEQYF
13,TRBV24-1,CATSDSGSQPQHF
14,TRBV11-2,CASSADRARSEQYF
14,TRBV19,CASNRDRRGTEAFF
13,TRBV20-1,CSAIAGALYEQYF
13,TRBV20-1,CSASAGINEKLFF
13,TRBV10-2,CASSPRTDGELFF
12,TRBV10-3,CAISLSGDGYTF
13,TRBV30,CAWTFANSYEQYF
17,TRBV6-1,CASSEPLASGGANEQFF
15,TRBV11-2,CASIEDGRGSYEQYF
19,TRBV11-2,CASSFSSLPAPLAQETQYF
14,TRBV2,CASSEWGTGYEQYF
15,TRBV10-3,CAISEKQGLNTEAFF
15,TRBV20-1,CSARDLLDSTYEQYF
14,TRBV9,CASSAQGQQEAQYF
13,TRBV5-1,CASSASGRNEQFF
14,TRBV2,CASWTGPRNEKLFF
17,TRBV7-9,CASSPRTGKGYNSPLHF
15,TRBV6-5,CASSHSFAGGYEQYF
16,TRBV2,CATGAGDRGTGNTIYF
13,TRBV20-1,CSVLQGANTEAFF
15,TRBV7-2,CASSPKTGSNQPQHF
18,TRBV5-4,CASSLALAQGASGYGYTF
16,TRBV4-3,CASSQDLSGGADTQYF
12,TRBV20-1,CSARAPRETQYF
16,TRBV15,CATSREGRLTAGAQYF
18,TRBV7-7,CASSLGGLAGVSTRELFF
14,TRBV7-9,CASSSGTGVTGYTF
15,TRBV6-6,CASQRGGAVAGELFF
18,TRBV5-1,CASSLGMVAAGGFNEQFF
13,TRBV10-3,CATAGTGDGEAFF
17,TRBV11-2,CASSSLGQGRGTDTQYF
13,TRBV19,CASNGGGVNGYTF
16,TRBV19,CASSMRTGQSPSPLHF
15,TRBV7-9,CASSLGGGHAVGYTF
13,TRBV2,CATGAGDRGTQYF
14,TRBV2,CASSYSSRSYGYTF
14,TRBV5-6,CASSLGGTNYGYTF
15,TRBV14,CASSQGGTGRNGYTF
15,TRBV10-3,CAISEGQHSGNTIYF
15,TRBV3-1,CASSPDTPRWREQYF
14,TRBV20-1,CSVTGRDLSYEQYF
13,TRBV10-2,CASTSDRSYEQYF
14,TRBV19,CASSIEDSNQPQHF